This paragraph reports one TCR beta chain. The data are from a study of T cell clusters in autoimmune cytopenias. Multiplex touch-down PCR amplified TRB using TRB-A and TRB-B pools in one tube. TCRdb re-called the multiplex PCR reads; every CDR3 protein appears as one record, without DNA. The sample spans 7,000 to 8,500 distinct CDR3 sequences; the ten largest clones claim 3.5%. Each sample's input was approximately 0.25 ug genomic DNA, approximately 37,500 genome equivalents. This clonotype was sampled from a human donor with an autoimmune cytopenia or autoimmune hepatitis (not recorded which). Specimen: peripheral blood.

The CDR3 loop reads CSARDPGNSYNEQFF. This chain connects TRBV20-1 to TRBJ2-1. Germline V lookup: CDR1 DFQATT, CDR2 SNEGSKA (reference sequence). The CDR3 contains 15 residues.